These 30 T cell receptor beta chains share one sample of origin, sequenced in a study of OX40 agonist ivuxolimab in advanced cancers. TCRdb's copy holds only in-frame clones and misses some; the assay was immunoSEQ multiplex PCR. The sample shows around 70,000 clones, roughly 82% of them seen only once. Source: CD4+ or CD8+ T cells sorted from blood, taken in a trial of the OX40 agonist ivuxolimab. Source of these receptors: an adult with an advanced solid tumor such as melanoma, head and neck, liver or kidney cancer.

The genes are TRBV4-3 and TRBJ1-2; 12 bases agree with TRBD1. The germline V gene has CDR1 LGHNA and CDR2 YSLEER. CDR3 length equals 18 residues. After removal of 0 bases from V and 5 bases from J, the junction contained 10 bases not matched to a gene. The CDR3 nucleotides are TGCGCCAGCAGCCAAGATCTTCTATGGGACAGGGGGCCTTATGGCTACACCTTC. Protein product: CASSQDLLWDRGPYGYTF.

The rearrangement joins TRBV19 to TRBJ1-1; a weak D match, TRBD1 (5 bases). CDR1 is LNHDA and CDR2 is SQIVND in the germline V gene (reference sequence). Trimming shortened V by 11 bases and J by 11 bases, and 18 bases separated the two germline ends. This CDR3 has 11 residues. CDR3 amino acids: CACRDRVYAFF. Here the CDR3 DNA reads TGTGCCTGCCGGGACCGCGTGTATGCTTTCTTT.

The chain is built from TRBV6-6 and TRBJ1-2; TRBD1 matches 9 bases. The germline CDR1 and CDR2 sequences are MNHNY and SVGAGI (reference sequence). The V segment lost 6 bases and the J segment 6 bases; nucleotides outside the gene matches: 5. The CDR3 length is 13 residues. The CDR3, as DNA: TGTGCCAGCAGGTCCGGGACAGGGCATGGCTACACCTTC. Its protein product is CASRSGTGHGYTF.

The chain joins TRBV27 to TRBJ2-1; 8 bases match TRBD1. Looked up from germline, CDR1 is MNHEY and CDR2 is SMNVEV (reference sequence). Trimming removed 4 bases from V and 8 bases from J; junction bases left unmatched: 10. The CDR3 consists of 15 residues. The DNA of the CDR3 is TGTGCCAGCAGTTACGCGCCAGGGGGCCCACATGAGCAGTTCTTC. This codes for CASSYAPGGPHEQFF.

This chain joins TRBV25-1 and TRBJ2-2; D not resolved. The CDR3 has 13 amino acids. From germline, CDR1 is MGHDK and CDR2 SYGVNS. Trimming took off 5 bases at V and 5 bases at J, with 9 bases between the two ends. In DNA, the CDR3 is TGTGCCAGCAGTCGGCAGGATACCGGGGAGCTGTTTTTT. Its protein is CASSRQDTGELFF.

This chain joins TRBV6-5 and TRBJ1-2, with 10 bases identical to TRBD1. Losses at the gene ends were 4 bases for V and 0 bases for J; bases not matched to a gene: 5. Germline lookup yields CDR1 MNHEY and CDR2 SVGAGI. The CDR3 extends over 16 amino acids. The CDR3 loop is CASSLRQGATNYGYTF. CDR3 bases: TGTGCCAGCAGTTTACGACAGGGGGCGACTAACTATGGCTACACCTTC.

In regard to this clone: Without the conserved terminal phenylalanine or tryptophan, this CDR3 likely stems from a read error. The DNA is omitted, as the CDR3 cannot be located on it reliably, and the CDR3 follows TCRdb's listing. V gene TRBV5-4 combines with J gene TRBJ1-2; the table names TRBD1, a call not compared with the DNA. The CDR3 has 18 residues if both end residues are counted. CDR1 is SGHNT and CDR2 is YYREEE in the germline V gene (reference sequence). This CDR3 reads CASSLRPGQGVRVTMAAA.

The chain has TRBV9 and TRBJ2-5; no clear D. CDR1 is SGDLS, CDR2 YYNGEE, per germline. The CDR3 sequence is 14 residues long. Trimming took off 2 bases at V and 6 bases at J, with 14 bases between the two ends. CDR3 in amino acids: CASSVTPGAQTQYF. DNA of the CDR3: TGTGCCAGCAGCGTCACACCGGGCGCCCAGACCCAGTACTTC.

The J gene is TRBJ1-2, the V gene TRBV6-5; D is unclear. The CDR3 is 15 amino acids. CDR1 MNHEY and CDR2 SVGAGI come from the germline V gene. V was pared by 2 bases and J by 5 bases, with 15 bases between. CDR3 region: CASSYPPDGGYGYTF. CDR3 nucleotide sequence: TGTGCCAGCAGTTACCCTCCCGATGGTGGATATGGCTACACCTTC.

The chain recombines TRBV5-1 with TRBJ2-3, with D perhaps matching TRBD2 (6 bases). Trimming took off 2 bases at V and 2 bases at J, with 21 bases between the two ends. The CDR3 is 18 residues long. CDR1 and CDR2 from the germline V gene are SGHRS and YFSETQ. CDR3 amino acids: CASSFDRGGSMLTDTQYF. The CDR3 DNA reads as TGCGCCAGCAGCTTTGACCGGGGAGGCAGTATGCTCACAGATACGCAGTATTTT.

The V gene is TRBV7-6, the J gene TRBJ2-3; 7 nucleotides match TRBD2. Germline V gene lookup returns CDR1 SGHVS and CDR2 FNYEAQ. This CDR3 is built from 15 residues. J was trimmed by 6 bases and V by 2 bases; bases with no gene match: 8. The CDR3 bases are TGTGCCAGCAGCTTAAGGCGAAGGGAGGGGGATACGCAGTATTTT. This translates into CASSLRRREGDTQYF.

The V call is TRBV5-8, the J call TRBJ1-6; D is unresolved. The length of the CDR3 is 13 residues. Germline V lookup: CDR1 SGHTS, CDR2 YDEGEE. V gave up 0 bases and J gave up 8 bases, with 6 bases separating them. This CDR3 reads CASSLVFDSPLHF. The CDR3 DNA reads TGTGCCAGCAGCTTGGTCTTCGATTCACCCCTCCACTTT.

CDR3 nucleotides: TGTGCCATCTCAGGGACTGGGGCCAACGTCCTGACTTTC. The encoded protein is CAISGTGANVLTF. J is TRBJ2-6 and V is TRBV10-3, with a weak D call TRBD1 (5 bases). Deletions cut 8 bases from V and 2 bases from J, with 7 bases between. CDR1 and CDR2 from the germline V gene are ENHRY and SYGVKD. The CDR3 runs to 13 residues.

In this sample, this clone turned up once. The chain uses TRBV5-1 and TRBJ2-7; D not resolved. CDR1 is SGHRS and CDR2 is YFSETQ in the germline V gene. This CDR3 has 15 amino acids. V was pared by 0 bases and J by 2 bases, with 12 bases between. The CDR3 loop reads CASSLAGTTAYEQYF. The CDR3 coding sequence is TGCGCCAGCAGCTTGGCAGGCACAACGGCCTACGAGCAGTACTTC.

The chain combines TRBV7-2 with TRBJ1-2; D is ambiguous. This CDR3 is 12 amino acids long. Germline loops: CDR1 SGHTA, CDR2 FQGNSA. The V and J ends lost 4 bases and 5 bases respectively, with 8 bases between them. The CDR3 nucleotides read TGTGCCAGCAGCTCGAGCGCATATGGCTACACCTTC. As protein: CASSSSAYGYTF.

The rearrangement joins TRBV19 to TRBJ2-2; D may correspond to TRBD1 or TRBD2 (5 bases each). Germline V gives CDR1 LNHDA, CDR2 SQIVND (reference sequence). This CDR3 is 14 amino acids long. Between the trimmed V and J ends, which lost 9 bases and 5 bases, there was a span of 16 bases. This CDR3 reads CASNVREYTGELFF. The CDR3, as DNA: TGTGCCAGCAATGTCAGGGAGTATACCGGGGAGCTGTTTTTT.

The genes are TRBV5-1 and TRBJ1-1, with D possibly matching TRBD1 (5 bases). Germline-derived CDR1 and CDR2 are SGHRS and YFSETQ. This CDR3 is built from 16 residues. The V end was cut by 4 bases, the J end by 4 bases, with 20 bases between. Written as DNA, the CDR3 is TGCGCCAGCAGCCCTTCAGTGGCCGCGAGGGGCACTGAAGCTTTCTTT. Protein product: CASSPSVAARGTEAFF.

The rearrangement uses TRBV5-4 and TRBJ1-2; 7 bases are shared with TRBD1. The trim removed 4 bases at V and 4 bases at J, leaving 10 bases unmatched. The CDR3 extends over 15 amino acids. CDR1 and CDR2 (germline): SGHNT, YYREEE (reference sequence). CDR3 sequence reads: CASSRPGTDVYGYTF. CDR3 sequence (DNA): TGTGCCAGCAGCCGCCCCGGGACAGACGTCTATGGCTACACCTTC.

The chain couples TRBV2 to TRBJ2-5; D is possibly TRBD1 (6 bases). Looked up from germline, CDR1 is SNHLY and CDR2 is FYNNEI. This CDR3 contains 13 residues. The V end lost 7 bases, the J end lost 5 bases, and 14 bases lay between the germline ends. The CDR3 loop is CASIWTVGETQYF. In DNA form, the CDR3 reads TGTGCCAGCATTTGGACAGTCGGTGAGACCCAGTACTTC.

This clone was picked up many times. The J gene is TRBJ1-5, the V gene TRBV12-5; no clear D. The V gene's germline CDR1 is LGHNT and CDR2 FRNRAP. Trimming removed 2 bases at V and 4 bases at J, with 9 bases between. The CDR3 runs 14 residues. The CDR3 DNA reads TGTGCTAGTGGTTTGAGCGGGGTAAATCAGCCCCAGCATTTT. Translation: CASGLSGVNQPQHF.

The chain is built from TRBV12-5 and TRBJ2-2, with D unclear. The CDR3 has 14 amino acids. Trimming cost V 3 bases and J 1 base, with 6 bases left between them. Germline CDR1 reads LGHNT; CDR2 reads FRNRAP. CDR3 region: CASGLVENTGELFF. The DNA for the CDR3 is TGTGCTAGTGGTTTAGTGGAGAACACCGGGGAGCTGTTTTTT.

The rearrangement links TRBV6-1 to TRBJ2-7; unclear D gene. Germline loops: CDR1 MNHNS, CDR2 SASEGT. The CDR3 contains 14 residues. V was trimmed by 1 base and J by 3 bases, leaving 10 bases between them. CDR3 region: CASSEEVNRYEQYF. The CDR3 region has the DNA TGTGCCAGCAGTGAAGAGGTCAACCGCTACGAGCAGTACTTC.

The CDR3 nucleotides are TGTGCCAGCAGCCCGCGCACAGATACGCAGTATTTT. Amino acids: CASSPRTDTQYF. The rearrangement joins TRBV7-2 to TRBJ2-3; unclear D gene. CDR3 length: 12 residues. V lost 5 bases and J lost 1, with 4 bases in between. Germline lookup yields CDR1 SGHTA and CDR2 FQGNSA.

V gene TRBV7-2 combines with J gene TRBJ1-1; TRBD1 matches at 9 bases. The germline gives CDR1 SGHTA, CDR2 FQGNSA. The V segment lost 8 bases and the J segment 0 bases; nucleotides outside the gene matches: 10. There are 16 residues in the CDR3. The CDR3 nucleotides are TGTGCCAGCTACCCTGGGACAGGGATCATGAACACTGAAGCTTTCTTT. This sequence encodes CASYPGTGIMNTEAFF. Drawing the rest from reference TRBV7-2 and TRBJ1-1, the complete variable domain is GAGVSQSPSNKVTEKGKDVELRCDPISGHTALYWYRQSLGQGLEFLIYFQGNSAPDKSGLPSDRFSAERTGGSVSTLTIQRTQQEDSAVYLCASYPGTGIMNTEAFFGQGTRLTVV.

The genes are TRBV5-1 and TRBJ1-5; possible D gene TRBD1, 5 bases. Germline CDR1 is SGHRS and CDR2 is YFSETQ. The V gene lost 0 bases and the J gene lost 3 bases, with 16 bases spanning the gap. The CDR3 loop spans 17 amino acids. Here the CDR3 reads CASSLGPNSGNNQPQHF. For the CDR3, the DNA is TGCGCCAGCAGCTTGGGACCGAATTCAGGGAACAATCAGCCCCAGCATTTT.

The J gene is TRBJ2-5, the V gene TRBV7-9, with TRBD1 identical over 8 bases. Trimming at V came to 5 bases and at J to 5 bases, leaving 13 bases not matched to a gene. Germline CDR1 and CDR2: SEHNR and FQNEAQ (reference sequence). CDR3 length: 16 amino acids. CDR3 sequence (DNA): TGTGCCAGCAGCCCCCAGGGCAGGGGGCGTTGGGAGACCCAGTACTTC. The encoded protein is CASSPQGRGRWETQYF.

The chain recombines TRBV29-1 with TRBJ2-7; D gene ambiguous. The CDR3 totals 12 residues. Germline V CDR1 and CDR2: SQVTM, ANQGSEA. V was trimmed by 1 base and J by 0 bases, leaving 4 bases between them. CDR3 region: CSVEGHSYEQYF. CDR3 in DNA: TGCAGCGTTGAAGGACACTCCTACGAGCAGTACTTC.

The sample holds one count of this clone. The junction differs from germline at one of its ends, possibly a read error. The chain combines TRBV7-7 with TRBJ2-2, with D perhaps matching TRBD1 (6 bases). The germline V gene has CDR1 SSHAT and CDR2 FNYEAQ (reference sequence). The CDR3 sequence is 16 residues long. For the CDR3, the DNA is TGTGCTAGCAGCCAATCGACAGGAAACAGGCGCGGGGAGCTGTTTTTT. Protein product: CASSQSTGNRRGELFF.

The rearrangement uses TRBV30 and TRBJ2-5; 9 bases are a match to TRBD2. Germline assignment: CDR1 GTSNPN and CDR2 SVGIG (reference sequence). The CDR3 runs 20 residues. V trimming: 3 bases; J trimming: 9 bases; junction bases outside the gene matches: 29. In nucleotides, the CDR3 is TGTGCCTGGAGCTCTCAGGCTTGGGGTAGCGGGGGATTGCAAAAGAAATCCCAGTACTTC. It encodes CAWSSQAWGSGGLQKKSQYF.

The V and J genes are TRBV19 and TRBJ1-5; TRBD1 might be the D (6 bases). V shed 0 bases and J shed 4 bases, with 13 bases lying between them. CDR3 length equals 16 residues. Per germline, CDR1 LNHDA and CDR2 SQIVND (reference sequence). CDR3 sequence reads: CASSIERGRGNQPQHF. CDR3 nucleotide sequence: TGTGCCAGTAGTATAGAGAGGGGAAGGGGGAATCAGCCCCAGCATTTT.